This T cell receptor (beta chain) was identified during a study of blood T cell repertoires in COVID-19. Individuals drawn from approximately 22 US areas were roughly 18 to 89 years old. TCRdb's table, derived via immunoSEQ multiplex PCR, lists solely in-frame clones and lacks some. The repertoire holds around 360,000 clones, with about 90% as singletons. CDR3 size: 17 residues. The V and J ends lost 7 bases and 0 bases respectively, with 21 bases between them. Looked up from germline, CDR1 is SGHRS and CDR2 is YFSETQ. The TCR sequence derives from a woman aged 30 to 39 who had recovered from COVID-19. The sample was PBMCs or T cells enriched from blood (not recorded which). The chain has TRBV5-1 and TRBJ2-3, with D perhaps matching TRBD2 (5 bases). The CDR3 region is CASCSPLGRTSTDTQYF. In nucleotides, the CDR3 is TGCGCCAGCTGTTCCCCCCTGGGTCGGACTAGCACAGATACGCAGTATTTT.